The rows below give T cell receptor beta chains drawn from one sample of a study of T cells of healthy individuals. One entry per CDR3 protein, called by TCRdb with MiXCR from the 5' RACE reads. The data contain 85,000 to 100,000 distinct CDR3 sequences, roughly 15% of them singletons. These receptors came from a human donor in good health. Each CDR3 is given with its conserved first and last residue. D genes are given only for firm matches. Rows may omit the clone size; those that give it use once, few, many or a size class.

v_call: TRBV29-1
d_call: -
clone_size: many
j_call: TRBJ2-3
cdr3_aa: CSAWLDTQYF
cdr3_nt: TGCAGTGCCTGGCTGGATACGCAGTATTTT

v_call: TRBV6-1
d_call: -
clone_size: few
j_call: TRBJ1-1
cdr3_aa: CASSGNRVTEAFF
cdr3_nt: TGTGCCAGCAGTGGGAACAGGGTCACTGAAGCTTTCTTT

v_call: TRBV7-2
d_call: -
clone_size: many
j_call: TRBJ1-6
cdr3_aa: CASSPWAGDSPLHF
cdr3_nt: TGTGCCAGCAGCCCTTGGGCAGGGGATTCACCCCTCCACTTT

v_call: TRBV11-1
d_call: -
clone_size: few
j_call: TRBJ1-2
cdr3_aa: CASSLPGHGYTF
cdr3_nt: TGTGCCAGCAGCTTGCCCGGGCACGGCTACACCTTC

v_call: TRBV12-3/TRBV12-4
d_call: -
clone_size: -
j_call: TRBJ1-3
cdr3_aa: CASRPGGNTIYF
cdr3_nt: TGTGCCAGCAGGCCCGGGGGAAACACCATATATTTT

v_call: TRBV5-6
d_call: -
clone_size: many
j_call: TRBJ1-5
cdr3_aa: CASSLYPTAGNQPQHF
cdr3_nt: TGTGCCAGCAGCTTGTATCCTACGGCAGGGAATCAGCCCCAGCATTTT

v_call: TRBV4-1
d_call: TRBD2
clone_size: few
j_call: TRBJ2-1
cdr3_aa: CASSPELTSGGPRQFF
cdr3_nt: TGCGCCAGCAGCCCGGAATTGACTAGCGGGGGCCCGAGGCAGTTCTTC

v_call: TRBV5-1
d_call: TRBD1
clone_size: many
j_call: TRBJ1-4
cdr3_aa: CASSPGQGPATNEKLFF
cdr3_nt: TGCGCCAGCAGCCCTGGACAGGGGCCCGCAACTAATGAAAAACTGTTTTTT

v_call: TRBV19
d_call: TRBD2
clone_size: few
j_call: TRBJ2-5
cdr3_aa: CASPTSGSYYQETQYF
cdr3_nt: TGTGCCAGTCCAACTAGCGGGAGTTACTACCAAGAGACCCAGTACTTC

v_call: TRBV30
d_call: -
clone_size: many
j_call: TRBJ1-1
cdr3_aa: CAWSVTMNTEAFF
cdr3_nt: TGTGCCTGGAGTGTAACCATGAACACTGAAGCTTTCTTT

v_call: TRBV20-1
d_call: TRBD2
clone_size: -
j_call: TRBJ2-3
cdr3_aa: CSARTSVTDTQYF
cdr3_nt: TGCAGTGCCAGGACTAGCGTAACAGATACGCAGTATTTT

v_call: TRBV11-2
d_call: TRBD2
clone_size: many
j_call: TRBJ2-5
cdr3_aa: CASSLGQGLQETQYF
cdr3_nt: TGTGCCAGCAGCTTAGGGCAGGGACTACAAGAGACCCAGTACTTC

v_call: TRBV29-1
d_call: -
clone_size: -
j_call: TRBJ2-2
cdr3_aa: CSARGPGELFF
cdr3_nt: TGCAGCGCCCGAGGGCCCGGGGAGCTGTTTTTT

v_call: TRBV7-3
d_call: TRBD2
clone_size: -
j_call: TRBJ2-5
cdr3_aa: CASSSTSGTQETQYF
cdr3_nt: TGTGCCAGCAGCTCGACTAGCGGGACTCAAGAGACCCAGTACTTC

v_call: TRBV28
d_call: -
clone_size: few
j_call: TRBJ1-6
cdr3_aa: CASTQRAQGTLHF
cdr3_nt: TGTGCCAGCACTCAAAGGGCGCAGGGGACCCTCCACTTT

v_call: TRBV28
d_call: -
clone_size: -
j_call: TRBJ2-4
cdr3_aa: CASRTKNIQYF
cdr3_nt: TGTGCCAGCAGAACCAAAAACATTCAGTACTTC

v_call: TRBV7-2
d_call: -
clone_size: -
j_call: TRBJ2-7
cdr3_aa: CASSLGLGPSYEQYF
cdr3_nt: TGTGCCAGCAGCTTAGGGCTCGGGCCCTCCTACGAGCAGTACTTC

v_call: TRBV29-1
d_call: -
clone_size: few
j_call: TRBJ1-1
cdr3_aa: CSVLNGDPEAFF
cdr3_nt: TGCAGCGTCCTGAATGGGGACCCTGAAGCTTTCTTT

v_call: TRBV14
d_call: -
clone_size: few
j_call: TRBJ1-1
cdr3_aa: CASSQVRGTEAFF
cdr3_nt: TGTGCCAGCAGCCAAGTGAGAGGGACTGAAGCTTTCTTT

v_call: TRBV4-1
d_call: TRBD1
clone_size: few
j_call: TRBJ1-1
cdr3_aa: CASSQTRDRGTEAFF
cdr3_nt: TGCGCCAGCAGCCAGACCCGGGACAGGGGGACTGAAGCTTTCTTT

v_call: TRBV4-1
d_call: TRBD2
clone_size: many
j_call: TRBJ2-3
cdr3_aa: CASSPLRVAGGVDTQYF
cdr3_nt: TGCGCCAGCAGCCCCCTAAGGGTGGCGGGAGGGGTAGATACGCAGTATTTT

v_call: TRBV5-1
d_call: -
clone_size: few
j_call: TRBJ1-1
cdr3_aa: CASSLDGRPEDLPAFF
cdr3_nt: TGCGCCAGCAGCTTGGATGGGCGGCCGGAGGACCTTCCCGCTTTCTTT

v_call: TRBV28
d_call: -
clone_size: few
j_call: TRBJ2-1
cdr3_aa: CASSRDRSSYNEQFF
cdr3_nt: TGTGCCAGCAGTCGTGATAGAAGCTCCTACAATGAGCAGTTCTTC

v_call: TRBV19
d_call: -
clone_size: few
j_call: TRBJ2-7
cdr3_aa: CASSIDSSYEQYF
cdr3_nt: TGTGCCAGTAGTATAGACTCCTCCTACGAGCAGTACTTC

v_call: TRBV7-8
d_call: -
clone_size: few
j_call: TRBJ2-7
cdr3_aa: CASSKSYEQYF
cdr3_nt: TGTGCCAGCAGCAAATCCTACGAGCAGTACTTC

v_call: TRBV6-4
d_call: -
clone_size: few
j_call: TRBJ2-1
cdr3_aa: CAASASEIDEQFF
cdr3_nt: TGTGCCGCCTCGGCTAGCGAGATCGATGAGCAGTTCTTC

v_call: TRBV28
d_call: -
clone_size: -
j_call: TRBJ2-7
cdr3_aa: CASSTPVYEQYF
cdr3_nt: TGTGCCAGCAGTACACCCGTCTACGAGCAGTACTTC

v_call: TRBV4-1
d_call: -
clone_size: -
j_call: TRBJ2-3
cdr3_aa: CASSHPTRGPLVDTQYF
cdr3_nt: TGCGCCAGCAGCCACCCGACCCGGGGCCCTCTGGTAGATACGCAGTATTTT

v_call: TRBV7-2
d_call: TRBD1
clone_size: many
j_call: TRBJ2-7
cdr3_aa: CASSLDRGSAEQYF
cdr3_nt: TGTGCCAGCAGCTTAGACAGGGGATCCGCCGAGCAGTACTTC

v_call: TRBV20-1
d_call: -
clone_size: few
j_call: TRBJ1-2
cdr3_aa: CSAPVRQGYGYTF
cdr3_nt: TGCAGTGCCCCGGTTAGGCAGGGCTATGGCTACACCTTC

v_call: TRBV7-9
d_call: -
clone_size: -
j_call: TRBJ1-1
cdr3_aa: CASSSNPHGLPATEAFF
cdr3_nt: TGTGCCAGCAGCTCCAATCCCCACGGTTTGCCGGCCACTGAAGCTTTCTTT

v_call: TRBV6-5
d_call: TRBD2
clone_size: many
j_call: TRBJ2-1
cdr3_aa: CASSYSLAGPWEQFF
cdr3_nt: TGTGCCAGCAGTTACTCCCTAGCGGGACCTTGGGAGCAGTTCTTC

v_call: TRBV4-3
d_call: TRBD2
clone_size: few
j_call: TRBJ2-3
cdr3_aa: CASSQESSGTWSDTQYF
cdr3_nt: TGCGCCAGCAGCCAAGAATCTAGCGGGACCTGGTCAGATACGCAGTATTTT

v_call: TRBV24-1
d_call: -
clone_size: many
j_call: TRBJ2-3
cdr3_aa: CATRAHLSADTQYF
cdr3_nt: TGTGCCACCAGGGCTCATCTTTCGGCAGATACGCAGTATTTT

v_call: TRBV20-1
d_call: -
clone_size: -
j_call: TRBJ1-4
cdr3_aa: CSARGGAGWDEKLFF
cdr3_nt: TGCAGTGCTAGAGGTGGGGCAGGGTGGGACGAAAAACTGTTTTTT

v_call: TRBV20-1
d_call: -
clone_size: few
j_call: TRBJ2-5
cdr3_aa: CSARRRAGETQYF
cdr3_nt: TGCAGTGCTAGGCGGAGAGCAGGAGAGACCCAGTACTTC

v_call: TRBV2
d_call: -
clone_size: few
j_call: TRBJ1-4
cdr3_aa: CASSVIQGGEKLFF
cdr3_nt: TGTGCCAGCAGTGTAATCCAGGGCGGCGAAAAACTGTTTTTT

v_call: TRBV27
d_call: -
clone_size: many
j_call: TRBJ2-3
cdr3_aa: CASSLSSGLSTDTQYF
cdr3_nt: TGTGCCAGCAGTTTATCTTCTGGGTTAAGCACAGATACGCAGTATTTT

v_call: TRBV20-1
d_call: TRBD1
clone_size: -
j_call: TRBJ1-5
cdr3_aa: CSARGTGFNQPQHF
cdr3_nt: TGCAGTGCTAGAGGGACAGGGTTCAATCAGCCCCAGCATTTT

v_call: TRBV5-1
d_call: TRBD1
clone_size: many
j_call: TRBJ1-3
cdr3_aa: CASSTEGQLGNTIYF
cdr3_nt: TGCGCCAGCAGCACGGAGGGACAGCTTGGAAACACCATATATTTT

v_call: TRBV7-6
d_call: -
clone_size: -
j_call: TRBJ1-1
cdr3_aa: CASSGAGNTEAFF
cdr3_nt: TGTGCCAGCAGCGGGGCGGGGAACACTGAAGCTTTCTTT

v_call: TRBV7-2
d_call: -
clone_size: -
j_call: TRBJ2-7
cdr3_aa: CANSQTDYEQYF
cdr3_nt: TGTGCCAACAGCCAAACTGACTACGAGCAGTACTTC

v_call: TRBV2
d_call: TRBD2
clone_size: many
j_call: TRBJ2-1
cdr3_aa: CASKQRAGPYNEQFF
cdr3_nt: TGTGCCAGCAAACAGCGAGCGGGACCCTACAATGAGCAGTTCTTC